One sample yielded the 32 T cell receptor beta chains listed below, sequenced in a study of shared T cell receptors in the human thymus. Measured with immunoSEQ multiplex PCR; TCRdb has only the in-frame clones, and not every one. The data hold over 450,000 clones, with approximately 80% observed a single time. This same sample was also taken into another study, of human thymus T cells.

Sequenced sample: thymocytes. Receptor source: a boy in the first two years of life with a congenital heart defect.

The gene calls are TRBV5-1 and TRBJ1-1; D call uncertain. The length of the CDR3 is 14 residues. The V gene lost 4 bases and the J gene lost 1 base, with 11 bases spanning the gap. Germline CDR1 SGHRS, CDR2 YFSETQ. The CDR3 DNA sequence: TGCGCCAGCAGCGGTCAGACACCGAACACTGAAGCTTTCTTT. It is translated as CASSGQTPNTEAFF.

The gene calls are TRBV18 and TRBJ1-1; 8 positions match TRBD1. The CDR3 has 16 amino acids. J gave up 1 base and V 3 bases, and 7 bases lay outside the gene matches. Germline V gives CDR1 KGHSH, CDR2 LQKENI. The CDR3 nucleotides read TGTGCCAGCTCACCTCCCTGGACAGGGCCGAACACTGAAGCTTTCTTT. It translates to CASSPPWTGPNTEAFF.

This clone was picked up a small number of times. The chain employs TRBV2 and TRBJ2-5, with 7 bases matching TRBD2. Germline CDR1 and CDR2: SNHLY and FYNNEI. The CDR3 has 14 amino acids. Unmatched junction bases numbered 9, after V lost 7 bases and J lost 4 bases. The CDR3 loop reads CASIPGTNGETQYF. The DNA of the CDR3 is TGTGCCAGCATCCCTGGGACTAACGGAGAGACCCAGTACTTC.

The chain couples TRBV7-8 to TRBJ1-4, with TRBD1 identical over 7 bases. Per the germline V gene, CDR1 is SGHVS and CDR2 is FQNEAQ. This CDR3 contains 15 residues. Germline trimming cut 1 base from V and 7 bases from J; bases unmatched to any gene: 6. The CDR3 region is CASSLVEGAFEKLFF. CDR3 DNA: TGTGCCAGCAGCTTAGTTGAGGGGGCGTTTGAAAAACTGTTTTTT.

This rearrangement joins TRBV10-3 to TRBJ1-5, with D tentatively TRBD1 (6 bases). The V gene's germline CDR1 is ENHRY and CDR2 SYGVKD. Trimming pared 1 base from V and 7 bases from J, leaving 11 bases between. The CDR3 spans 14 residues. CDR3 residues: CAISELKGGQPQHF. DNA for the CDR3: TGTGCCATCAGTGAGTTAAAGGGGGGGCAGCCCCAGCATTTT.

The J gene is TRBJ2-7, the V gene TRBV7-6, with 7 bases matching TRBD2. The junction had 18 bases not matched to a gene; V was cut back by 5 bases and J by 2 bases. The CDR3 runs to 18 residues. Germline values: CDR1 SGHVS, CDR2 FNYEAQ. CDR3: CASSPELYSGGLAYEQYF. CDR3 nucleotides: TGTGCCAGCAGCCCCGAACTTTATTCGGGAGGTCTCGCCTACGAGCAGTACTTC.

This clone showed up just a few times. This chain uses TRBV2 with TRBJ2-5; 12 nucleotides line up with TRBD2. CDR1 and CDR2 (germline): SNHLY, FYNNEI. Trimming at V came to 2 bases and at J to 5 bases, leaving 3 bases not matched to a gene. CDR3 size: 15 residues. The CDR3 sequence: CASSELAGGNETQYF. CDR3 DNA: TGTGCCAGCAGTGAACTAGCGGGAGGGAATGAGACCCAGTACTTC.

This clone was found once. The chain uses TRBV9 and TRBJ2-2, with 11 bases aligning to TRBD1. CDR3 size: 20 residues. CDR1 and CDR2 from the germline V gene are SGDLS and YYNGEE. Germline trimming cut 0 bases from V and 5 bases from J; bases unmatched to any gene: 15. CDR3 DNA: TGTGCCAGCAGCGTAGCTGCGGACAGGGGGCGGGAGAGGGGAACCGGGGAGCTGTTTTTT. It is translated as CASSVAADRGRERGTGELFF.

This clone was seen a few times. This rearrangement joins TRBV27 to TRBJ2-1, with TRBD2 matching over 8 bases. The CDR3 length is 21 residues. The J segment lost 0 bases and the V segment lost 0 bases, leaving 16 bases of the junction unmatched. Germline V gives CDR1 MNHEY, CDR2 SMNVEV (reference sequence). The CDR3 loop reads CASSLSGLAGFLSSSYNEQFF. The CDR3 coding sequence is TGTGCCAGCAGTTTATCGGGGTTAGCGGGATTTCTCTCGAGCTCCTACAATGAGCAGTTCTTC.

The rearrangement uses TRBV6-6 and TRBJ2-1; D may be TRBD1 (6 bases). Trimming pared 5 bases from V and 14 bases from J, leaving 22 bases between. CDR1 and CDR2 (germline): MNHNY, SVGAGI (reference sequence). The CDR3 spans 14 residues. This CDR3 reads CASSARQVRYIEFF. CDR3 in DNA: TGTGCCAGCAGTGCCAGACAGGTCCGGTATATAGAGTTCTTC.

The chain couples TRBV5-1 to TRBJ2-7; TRBD2 agrees at 7 bases. Germline lookup yields CDR1 SGHRS and CDR2 YFSETQ. This CDR3 is 14 amino acids long. V was pared by 5 bases and J by 1 base, with 6 bases of the junction left unmatched. In DNA form, the CDR3 reads TGCGCCAGCAGACTTCCTAGCGGATCCTACGAGCAGTACTTC. Translation: CASRLPSGSYEQYF.

This chain uses TRBV9 with TRBJ1-2; TRBD1 matches at 10 bases. Trimming took 0 bases from V and 8 from J; bases not matched to a gene: 10. This CDR3 has 16 amino acids. Germline lookup yields CDR1 SGDLS and CDR2 YYNGEE. The CDR3 bases are TGTGCCAGCAGCGTAGGAGGACTGACAGGGGGCGTCGGCTACACCTTC. It codes for CASSVGGLTGGVGYTF.

V and J are TRBV2 and TRBJ2-1; 7 positions match TRBD1. CDR1 is SNHLY, CDR2 FYNNEI, per germline. The CDR3 length is 11 residues. J was trimmed by 15 bases and V by 1 base; bases with no gene match: 3. CDR3 nucleotides: TGTGCCAGCAGTGAAGACAGGGGCCCGTTCTTC. Translation gives CASSEDRGPFF.

This sequence joins TRBV7-2 and TRBJ2-7; no firm D call. Germline V gives CDR1 SGHTA, CDR2 FQGNSA. V was pared by 2 bases and J by 0 bases, with 5 bases between. There are 13 residues in the CDR3. The CDR3 sequence is CASSLTASYEQYF. DNA of the CDR3: TGTGCCAGCAGCTTAACAGCCTCCTACGAGCAGTACTTC.

The chain is built from TRBV15 and TRBJ2-4, with D perhaps matching TRBD2 (7 bases). The CDR3 covers 12 residues. Germline V gives CDR1 LNHNV, CDR2 YYDKDF (reference sequence). The ends were cut back, 8 bases at V and 9 bases at J, with 14 bases in the middle. The CDR3 DNA is TGTGCCACCCAGGGGAGGGAGGCCATTCAGTACTTC. The encoded protein is CATQGREAIQYF.

The chain combines TRBV27 with TRBJ2-1; 11 bases are a match to TRBD2. After removal of 8 bases from V and 7 bases from J, the junction contained 10 bases not matched to a gene. CDR1 is MNHEY and CDR2 is SMNVEV in the germline V gene (reference sequence). The CDR3 extends over 15 amino acids. CDR3 DNA sequence: TGTGCCAGCCGATTGCGGACTAGCGGGCTAAATGAGCAGTTCTTC. It encodes CASRLRTSGLNEQFF.

The rearrangement joins TRBV29-1 to TRBJ2-5, with TRBD1 matching over 10 bases. The CDR3 contains 15 residues. Germline loops: CDR1 SQVTM, CDR2 ANQGSEA. V shed 4 bases and J 3 bases; nucleotides not matched to a gene: 8. CDR3 coding DNA: TGCAGCGTTGCGAGGGACAGGGGTAAAGAAGAGACCCAGTACTTC. The encoded protein is CSVARDRGKEETQYF. The full variable domain, in which reference TRBV29-1 and TRBJ2-5 provide the parts outside the CDR3, is SAVISQKPSRDICQRGTSLTIQCQVDSQVTMMFWYRQQPGQSLTLIATANQGSEATYESGFVIDKFPISRPNLTFSTLTVSNMSPEDSSIYLCSVARDRGKEETQYFGPGTRLLVL.

The J gene is TRBJ2-7, the V gene TRBV7-9, with 8 bases identical to TRBD2. The V and J ends lost 0 bases and 2 bases, in that order; junction bases with no gene match: 9. The CDR3 has 17 amino acids. Germline V lookup: CDR1 SEHNR, CDR2 FQNEAQ (reference sequence). The CDR3 is CASSLALPSGFPYEQYF. In DNA form, the CDR3 reads TGTGCCAGCAGCTTAGCGCTCCCTAGCGGGTTTCCCTACGAGCAGTACTTC.

For this clone: Other nucleotide sequences from this sample produce the same CDR3. The rearrangement joins TRBV7-6 to TRBJ2-1; D may be TRBD2 (5 bases). Germline V gene data show CDR1 as SGHVS and CDR2 as FNYEAQ. The V and J ends lost 3 bases and 0 bases respectively, with 9 bases between them. The CDR3 has 15 residues. CDR3 sequence reads: CASSLGGFSYNEQFF. CDR3 sequence (DNA): TGTGCCAGCAGCTTGGGCGGGTTCTCCTACAATGAGCAGTTCTTC.

V is TRBV27 and J is TRBJ2-7, with 11 nucleotides matching TRBD2. The germline gives CDR1 MNHEY, CDR2 SMNVEV (reference sequence). The V gene end was trimmed by 8 bases and the J gene end by 8 bases; junction bases not matched to a gene: 11. The CDR3 sequence is 14 residues long. In nucleotides, the CDR3 is TGTGCCAGCGGGACTAGCGGATACCCCTGGCAGCAGTACTTC. Its protein product is CASGTSGYPWQQYF.

The chain is built from TRBV7-6 and TRBJ2-6; D gene unclear. The ends were cut back, 2 bases at V and 0 bases at J, with 11 bases in the middle. This CDR3 contains 17 residues. Germline CDR1 and CDR2: SGHVS and FNYEAQ. The CDR3 nucleotides read TGTGCCAGCAGCTTAAGCGCCCATCGCTCTGGGGCCAACGTCCTGACTTTC. It is translated as CASSLSAHRSGANVLTF. Together with reference TRBV7-6 and TRBJ2-6, the CDR3 gives the full variable domain: GAGVSQSPRYKVTKRGQDVALRCDPISGHVSLYWYRQALGQGPEFLTYFNYEAQQDKSGLPNDRFSAERPEGSISTLTIQRTEQRDSAMYRCASSLSAHRSGANVLTFGAGSRLTVL.

V gene TRBV19 combines with J gene TRBJ2-1; TRBD2 matches at 11 bases. Trimming took 1 base from V and 0 from J; bases not matched to a gene: 5. CDR3 length equals 18 residues. The germline V gene encodes CDR1 LNHDA and CDR2 SQIVND (reference sequence). The CDR3 loop is CASSIGTSGSFSYNEQFF. The CDR3 bases are TGTGCCAGTAGTATAGGGACTAGCGGGTCCTTCTCCTACAATGAGCAGTTCTTC.

The V gene is TRBV10-2, the J gene TRBJ2-7; D is uncertain. From germline, CDR1 is WSHSY and CDR2 SAAADI. The CDR3 runs 13 residues. The V gene lost 7 bases and the J gene lost 0 bases, with 10 bases spanning the gap. CDR3 residues: CASKFASSYEQYF. CDR3 in DNA: TGCGCCAGCAAGTTTGCTAGCTCCTACGAGCAGTACTTC.

The chain couples TRBV28 to TRBJ2-1; 7 bases match TRBD2. Looked up from germline, CDR1 is MDHEN and CDR2 is SYDVKM. The CDR3 sequence is 14 residues long. Losses at the gene ends were 5 bases for V and 5 bases for J; bases not matched to a gene: 6. CDR3 DNA: TGTGCCAGCAGTGGCCCACGGGGGGACAATGAGCAGTTCTTC. It translates to CASSGPRGDNEQFF.

The chain employs TRBV28 and TRBJ1-1; 8 nucleotides agree with TRBD1. The CDR3 sequence is 18 residues long. CDR1 is MDHEN and CDR2 is SYDVKM in the germline V gene. Germline trimming cut 3 bases from V and 0 bases from J; bases unmatched to any gene: 12. The CDR3: CASSFWTHGTGMNTEAFF. Written as DNA, the CDR3 is TGTGCCAGCAGTTTCTGGACTCACGGGACAGGCATGAACACTGAAGCTTTCTTT.

The chain employs TRBV11-2 and TRBJ1-2; 7 bases are a match to TRBD1. V gave up 5 bases and J gave up 8 bases; unmatched junction bases: 5. The germline gives CDR1 SGHAT, CDR2 FQNNGV. The CDR3 is 12 amino acids. CDR3 loop: CASSRQGDGYTF. The DNA for the CDR3 is TGTGCCAGCAGCCGACAGGGCGACGGCTACACCTTC.

This clone has a handful of counts. This chain connects TRBV19 to TRBJ1-5; D uncertain. Trimming removed 5 bases at V and 2 bases at J, with 10 bases between. CDR1 and CDR2 from the germline V gene are LNHDA and SQIVND (reference sequence). The CDR3 has 14 amino acids. The CDR3: CASSRSDGNQPQHF. The CDR3 DNA sequence: TGTGCCAGTAGTCGGAGTGACGGCAATCAGCCCCAGCATTTT.

This chain connects TRBV7-2 to TRBJ2-5; 7 positions agree with TRBD2. V shed 1 base and J 3 bases; nucleotides not matched to a gene: 11. The CDR3 is 17 residues long. Germline CDR1 SGHTA, CDR2 FQGNSA. CDR3 sequence (DNA): TGTGCCAGCAGCTTAGGTATCTTGGCTAGCGGAGAAGAGACCCAGTACTTC. Translation: CASSLGILASGEETQYF.

The V call is TRBV7-6, the J call TRBJ2-3; no definite D call. Germline CDR1 SGHVS, CDR2 FNYEAQ. Trimming took off 5 bases at V and 2 bases at J, with 11 bases between the two ends. CDR3 length: 14 amino acids. As DNA, the CDR3 is TGTGCCAGCAGCGAACATGATGACACAGATACGCAGTATTTT. Its translation is CASSEHDDTDTQYF.

The chain recombines TRBV6-5 with TRBJ2-7; TRBD2 agrees at 8 bases. The V and J ends lost 2 bases and 7 bases, in that order; junction bases with no gene match: 10. Germline V gene data show CDR1 as MNHEY and CDR2 as SVGAGI. The CDR3 sequence is 15 residues long. CDR3 sequence (DNA): TGTGCCAGCAGTTACCGCGAAGGCGGGAGGCGTGAGCAGTACTTC. Residues: CASSYREGGRREQYF.

The J gene is TRBJ2-7, the V gene TRBV7-2, with a weak D call TRBD2 (6 bases). Germline-derived CDR1 and CDR2 are SGHTA and FQGNSA. This CDR3 comprises 13 residues. Trimming removed 5 bases from V and 7 bases from J, with 15 bases in between. CDR3 residues: CASSPGVGREQYF. The CDR3 DNA reads as TGTGCCAGCAGCCCCGGAGTGGGGAGGGAGCAGTACTTC. Supplemented by reference TRBV7-2 and TRBJ2-7, the full variable domain reads GAGVSQSPSNKVTEKGKDVELRCDPISGHTALYWYRQSLGQGLEFLIYFQGNSAPDKSGLPSDRFSAERTGGSVSTLTIQRTQQEDSAVYLCASSPGVGREQYFGPGTRLTVT.

CDR3 sequence: CASSRAAGETTYEQYF. CDR3 in DNA: TGTGCCAGCAGTAGGGCCGCGGGGGAAACCACCTACGAGCAGTACTTC. The J gene is TRBJ2-7, the V gene TRBV27, with 7 nucleotides matching TRBD2. The V and J ends lost 5 bases and 2 bases, in that order; junction bases with no gene match: 12. The CDR3 is 16 amino acids. CDR1 is MNHEY and CDR2 is SMNVEV in the germline V gene (reference sequence).